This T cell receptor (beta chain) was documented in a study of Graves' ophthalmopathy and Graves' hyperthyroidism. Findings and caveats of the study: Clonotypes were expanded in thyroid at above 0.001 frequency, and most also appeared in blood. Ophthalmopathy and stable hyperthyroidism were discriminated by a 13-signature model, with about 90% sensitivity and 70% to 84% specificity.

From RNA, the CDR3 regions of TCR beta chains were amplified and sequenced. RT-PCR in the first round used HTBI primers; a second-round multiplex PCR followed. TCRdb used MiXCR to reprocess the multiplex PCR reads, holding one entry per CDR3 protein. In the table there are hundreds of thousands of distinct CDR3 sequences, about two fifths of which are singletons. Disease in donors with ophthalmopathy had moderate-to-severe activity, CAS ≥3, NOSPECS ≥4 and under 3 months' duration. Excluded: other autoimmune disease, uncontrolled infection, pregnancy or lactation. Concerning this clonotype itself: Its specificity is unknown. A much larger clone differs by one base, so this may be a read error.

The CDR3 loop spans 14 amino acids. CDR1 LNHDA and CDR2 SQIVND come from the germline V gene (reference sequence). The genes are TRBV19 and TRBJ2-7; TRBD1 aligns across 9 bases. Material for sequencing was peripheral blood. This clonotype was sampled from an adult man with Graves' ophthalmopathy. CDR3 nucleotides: TGTGCCAGTAGTATAAAACAGGGGGCTGGCGAGCAGCACTTC. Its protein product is CASSIKQGAGEQHF.